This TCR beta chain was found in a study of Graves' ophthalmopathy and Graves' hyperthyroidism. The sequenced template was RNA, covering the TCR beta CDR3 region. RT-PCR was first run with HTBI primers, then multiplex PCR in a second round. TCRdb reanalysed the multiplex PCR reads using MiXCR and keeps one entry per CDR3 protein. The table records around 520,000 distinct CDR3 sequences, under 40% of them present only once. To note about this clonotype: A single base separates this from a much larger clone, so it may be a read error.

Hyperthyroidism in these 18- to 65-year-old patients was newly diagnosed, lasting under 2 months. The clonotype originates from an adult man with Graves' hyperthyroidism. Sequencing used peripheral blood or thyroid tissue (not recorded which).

The CDR3 loop is CSADDRSTEAFF. The CDR3 DNA reads as TGCAGTGCTGATGACAGGAGCACTGAAGCTTTCTTT. The chain combines TRBV20-1 with TRBJ1-1, with D possibly matching TRBD1 (6 bases). Germline CDR1 and CDR2: DFQATT and SNEGSKA (reference sequence). The V gene lost 5 bases and the J gene lost 4 bases, with 11 bases spanning the gap. The CDR3 contains 12 residues.